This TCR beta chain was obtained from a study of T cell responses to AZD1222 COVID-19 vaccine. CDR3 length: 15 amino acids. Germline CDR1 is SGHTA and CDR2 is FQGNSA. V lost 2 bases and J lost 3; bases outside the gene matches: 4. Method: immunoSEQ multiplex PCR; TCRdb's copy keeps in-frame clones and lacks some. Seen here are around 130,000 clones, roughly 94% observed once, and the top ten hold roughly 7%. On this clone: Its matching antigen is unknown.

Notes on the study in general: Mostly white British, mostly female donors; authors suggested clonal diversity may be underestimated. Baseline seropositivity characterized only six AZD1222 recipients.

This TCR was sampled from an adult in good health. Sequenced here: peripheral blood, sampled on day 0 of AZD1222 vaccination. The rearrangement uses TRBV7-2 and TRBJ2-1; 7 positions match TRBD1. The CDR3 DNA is TGTGCCAGCAGCTTACGACAGGGCCTCTACAATGAGCAGTTCTTC. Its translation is CASSLRQGLYNEQFF.